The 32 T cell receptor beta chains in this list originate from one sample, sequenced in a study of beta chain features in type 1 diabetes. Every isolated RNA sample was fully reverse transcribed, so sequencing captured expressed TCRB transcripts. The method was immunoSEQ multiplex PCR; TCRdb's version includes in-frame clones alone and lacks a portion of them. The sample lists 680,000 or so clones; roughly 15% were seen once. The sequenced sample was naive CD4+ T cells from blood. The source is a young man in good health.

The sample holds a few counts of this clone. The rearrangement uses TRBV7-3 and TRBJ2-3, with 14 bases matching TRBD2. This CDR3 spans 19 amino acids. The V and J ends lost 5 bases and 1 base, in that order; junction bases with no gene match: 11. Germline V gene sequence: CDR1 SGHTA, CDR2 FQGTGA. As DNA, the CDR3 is TGTGCCAGCAGCCGAAGTACCGGGACTAGCGGGAGTCGCACAGATACGCAGTATTTT. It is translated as CASSRSTGTSGSRTDTQYF.

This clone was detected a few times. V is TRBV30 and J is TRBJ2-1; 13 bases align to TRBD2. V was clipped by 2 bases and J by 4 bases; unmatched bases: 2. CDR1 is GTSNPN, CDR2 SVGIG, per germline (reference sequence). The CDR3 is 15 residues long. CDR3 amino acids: CAWSLGLAGYNEQFF. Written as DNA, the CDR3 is TGTGCCTGGAGTCTGGGACTAGCGGGGTACAATGAGCAGTTCTTC.

The CDR3 nucleotides read TGTGCCAGCAGCTCCAGGGATAGAGATACGCAGTATTTT. Translation: CASSSRDRDTQYF. V and J are TRBV11-3 and TRBJ2-3, with D perhaps matching TRBD1 (5 bases). The length of the CDR3 is 13 residues. Looked up from germline, CDR1 is SGHNT and CDR2 is YENEEA. V was trimmed by 4 bases and J by 5 bases, leaving 10 bases between them.

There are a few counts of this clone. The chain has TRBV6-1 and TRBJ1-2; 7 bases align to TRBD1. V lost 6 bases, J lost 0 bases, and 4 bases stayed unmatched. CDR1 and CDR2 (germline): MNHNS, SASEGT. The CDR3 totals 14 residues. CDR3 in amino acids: CASRNRGTNYGYTF. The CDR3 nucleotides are TGTGCCAGCAGAAACAGGGGTACTAACTATGGCTACACCTTC.

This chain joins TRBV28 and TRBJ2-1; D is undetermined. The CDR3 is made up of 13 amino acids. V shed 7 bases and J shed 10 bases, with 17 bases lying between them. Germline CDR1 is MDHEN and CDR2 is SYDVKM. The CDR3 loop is CASTPPRRNEQFF. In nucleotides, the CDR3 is TGTGCCAGCACCCCCCCTCGCAGGAACGAGCAGTTCTTC.

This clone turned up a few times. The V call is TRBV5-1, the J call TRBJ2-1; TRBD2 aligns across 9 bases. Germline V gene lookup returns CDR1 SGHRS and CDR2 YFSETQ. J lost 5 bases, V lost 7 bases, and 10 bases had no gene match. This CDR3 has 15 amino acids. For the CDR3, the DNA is TGCGCCAGCTTCCCCGGACTAGCGAAGAACAATGAGCAGTTCTTC. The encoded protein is CASFPGLAKNNEQFF.

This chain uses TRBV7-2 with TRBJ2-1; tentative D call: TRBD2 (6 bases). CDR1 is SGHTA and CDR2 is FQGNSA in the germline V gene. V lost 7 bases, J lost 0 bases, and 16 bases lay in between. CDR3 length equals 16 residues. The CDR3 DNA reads TGTGCCAGCACCAATAGAGGGAGGAGCTCCTACAATGAGCAGTTCTTC. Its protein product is CASTNRGRSSYNEQFF. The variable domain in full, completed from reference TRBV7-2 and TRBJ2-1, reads GAGVSQSPSNKVTEKGKDVELRCDPISGHTALYWYRQSLGQGLEFLIYFQGNSAPDKSGLPSDRFSAERTGGSVSTLTIQRTQQEDSAVYLCASTNRGRSSYNEQFFGPGTRLTVL.

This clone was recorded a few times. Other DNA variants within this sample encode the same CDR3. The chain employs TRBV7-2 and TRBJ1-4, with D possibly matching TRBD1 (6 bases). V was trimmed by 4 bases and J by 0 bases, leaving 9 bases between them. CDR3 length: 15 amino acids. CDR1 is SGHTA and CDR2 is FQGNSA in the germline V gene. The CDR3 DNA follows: TGTGCCAGCAGCTCCACAGGGACAACTAATGAAAAACTGTTTTTT. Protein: CASSSTGTTNEKLFF.

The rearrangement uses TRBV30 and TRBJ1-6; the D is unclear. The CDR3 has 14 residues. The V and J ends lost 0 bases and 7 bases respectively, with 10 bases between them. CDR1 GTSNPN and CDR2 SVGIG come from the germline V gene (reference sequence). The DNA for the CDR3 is TGTGCCTGGAGTGTACTAGGGAGCAATTCACCCCTCCACTTT. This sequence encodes CAWSVLGSNSPLHF.

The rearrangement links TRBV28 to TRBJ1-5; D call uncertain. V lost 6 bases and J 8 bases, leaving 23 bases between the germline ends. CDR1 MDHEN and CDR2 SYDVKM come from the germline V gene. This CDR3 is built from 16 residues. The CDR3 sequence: CASRPDRVFETEPQHF. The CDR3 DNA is TGTGCCAGCAGGCCCGACCGGGTCTTTGAGACTGAGCCCCAGCATTTT.

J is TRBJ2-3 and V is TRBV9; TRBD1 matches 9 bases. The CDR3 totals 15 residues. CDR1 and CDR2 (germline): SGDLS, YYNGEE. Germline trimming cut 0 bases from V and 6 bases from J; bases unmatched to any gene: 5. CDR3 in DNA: TGTGCCAGCAGCGTAGAGGACAGGGGCCGGGATACGCAGTATTTT. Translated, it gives CASSVEDRGRDTQYF.

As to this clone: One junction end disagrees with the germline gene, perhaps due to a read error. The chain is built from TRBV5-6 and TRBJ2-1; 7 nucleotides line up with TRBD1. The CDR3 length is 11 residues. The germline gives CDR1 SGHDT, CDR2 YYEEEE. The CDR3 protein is CASSNDRVRVF. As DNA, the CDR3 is TGTGCCAGCAGCAATGACAGGGTTAGGGTCTTC.

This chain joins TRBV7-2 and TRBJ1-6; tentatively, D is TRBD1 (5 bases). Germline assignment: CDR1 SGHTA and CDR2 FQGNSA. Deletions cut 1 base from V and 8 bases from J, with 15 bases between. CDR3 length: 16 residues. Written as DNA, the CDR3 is TGTGCCAGCAGCTTAGTTCTTAGGGTGGGGGATTCACCCCTCCACTTT. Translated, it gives CASSLVLRVGDSPLHF.

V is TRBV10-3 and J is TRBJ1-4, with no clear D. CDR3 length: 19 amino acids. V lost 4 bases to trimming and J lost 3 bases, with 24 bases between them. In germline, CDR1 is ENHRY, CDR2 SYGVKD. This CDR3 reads CAISVAAAGRLSSNEKLFF. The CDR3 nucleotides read TGTGCCATCAGTGTGGCCGCAGCAGGACGTCTAAGTTCTAATGAAAAACTGTTTTTT.

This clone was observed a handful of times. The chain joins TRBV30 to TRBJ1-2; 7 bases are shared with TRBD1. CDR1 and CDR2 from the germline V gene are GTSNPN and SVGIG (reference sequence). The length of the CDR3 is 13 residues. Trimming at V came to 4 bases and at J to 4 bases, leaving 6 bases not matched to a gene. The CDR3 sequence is CAWIGGQIYGYTF. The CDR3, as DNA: TGTGCCTGGATCGGGGGACAGATCTATGGCTACACCTTC.

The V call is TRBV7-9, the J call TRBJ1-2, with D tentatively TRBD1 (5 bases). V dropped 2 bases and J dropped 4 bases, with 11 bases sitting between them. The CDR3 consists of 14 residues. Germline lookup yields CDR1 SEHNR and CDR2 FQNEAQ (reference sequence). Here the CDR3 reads CASSLRAQGYGYTF. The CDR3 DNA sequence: TGTGCCAGCAGCTTAAGGGCTCAGGGCTATGGCTACACCTTC.

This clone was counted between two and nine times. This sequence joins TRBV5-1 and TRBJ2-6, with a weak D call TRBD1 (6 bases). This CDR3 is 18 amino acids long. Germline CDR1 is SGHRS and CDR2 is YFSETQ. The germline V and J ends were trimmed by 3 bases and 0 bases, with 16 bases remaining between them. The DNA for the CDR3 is TGCGCCAGCAGCTCTGGACAGCAAACATTCTCTGGGGCCAACGTCCTGACTTTC. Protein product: CASSSGQQTFSGANVLTF.

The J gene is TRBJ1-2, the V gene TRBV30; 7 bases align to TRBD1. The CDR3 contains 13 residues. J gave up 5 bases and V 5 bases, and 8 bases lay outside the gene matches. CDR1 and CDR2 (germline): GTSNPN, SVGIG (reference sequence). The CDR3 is CAWWGQKPYGYTF. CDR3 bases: TGTGCCTGGTGGGGACAGAAACCATATGGCTACACCTTC.

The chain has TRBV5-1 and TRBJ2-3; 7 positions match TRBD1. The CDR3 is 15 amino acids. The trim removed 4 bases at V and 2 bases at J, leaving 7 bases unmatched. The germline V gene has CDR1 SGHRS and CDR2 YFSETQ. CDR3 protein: CASSLGDRDTDTQYF. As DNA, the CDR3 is TGCGCCAGCAGCCTAGGAGACAGGGACACAGATACGCAGTATTTT.

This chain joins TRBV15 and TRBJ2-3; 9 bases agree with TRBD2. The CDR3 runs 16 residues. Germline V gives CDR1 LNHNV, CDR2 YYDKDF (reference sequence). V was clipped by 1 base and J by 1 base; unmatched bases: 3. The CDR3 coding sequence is TGTGCCACCAGCAGAGGATCTAGCGGGGGCACAGATACGCAGTATTTT. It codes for CATSRGSSGGTDTQYF.

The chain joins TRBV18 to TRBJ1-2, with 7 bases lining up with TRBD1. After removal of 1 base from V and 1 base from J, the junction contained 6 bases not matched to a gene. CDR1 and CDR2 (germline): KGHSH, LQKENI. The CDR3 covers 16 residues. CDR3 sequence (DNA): TGTGCCAGCTCACCACAGGGGGCGTCCTTTAACTATGGCTACACCTTC. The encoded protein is CASSPQGASFNYGYTF.

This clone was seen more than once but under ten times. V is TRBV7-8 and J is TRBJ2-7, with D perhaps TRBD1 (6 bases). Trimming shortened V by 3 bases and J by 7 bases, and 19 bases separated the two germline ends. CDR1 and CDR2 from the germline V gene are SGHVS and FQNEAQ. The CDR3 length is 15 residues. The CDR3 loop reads CASSLAIQGTQEQYF. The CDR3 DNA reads TGTGCCAGCAGCTTGGCAATACAGGGCACGCAAGAGCAGTACTTC.

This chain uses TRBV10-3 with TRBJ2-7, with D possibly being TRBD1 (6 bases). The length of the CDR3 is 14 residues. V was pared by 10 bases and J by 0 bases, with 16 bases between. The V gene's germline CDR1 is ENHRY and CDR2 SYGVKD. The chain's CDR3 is CATSHRDNSYEQYF. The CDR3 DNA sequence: TGTGCCACCTCTCACCGGGACAACTCCTACGAGCAGTACTTC.

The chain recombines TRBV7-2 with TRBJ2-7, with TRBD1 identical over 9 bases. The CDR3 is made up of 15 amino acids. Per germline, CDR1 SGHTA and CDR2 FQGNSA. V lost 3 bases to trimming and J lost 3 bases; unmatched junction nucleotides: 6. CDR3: CASSLGQGQYYEQYF. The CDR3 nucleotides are TGTGCCAGCAGCTTGGGACAGGGACAATACTACGAGCAGTACTTC.

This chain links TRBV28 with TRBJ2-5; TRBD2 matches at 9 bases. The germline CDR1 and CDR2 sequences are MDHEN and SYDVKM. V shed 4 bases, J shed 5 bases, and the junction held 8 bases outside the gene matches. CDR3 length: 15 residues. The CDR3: CASSSRGLARETQYF. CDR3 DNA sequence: TGTGCCAGCAGTTCCAGAGGACTAGCGAGGGAGACCCAGTACTTC.

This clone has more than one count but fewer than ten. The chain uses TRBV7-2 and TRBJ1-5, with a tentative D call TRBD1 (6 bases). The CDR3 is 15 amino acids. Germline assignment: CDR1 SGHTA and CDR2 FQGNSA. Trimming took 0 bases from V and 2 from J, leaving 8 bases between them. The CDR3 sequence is CASSLAGAGNQPQHF. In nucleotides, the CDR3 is TGTGCCAGCAGCTTAGCGGGGGCGGGCAATCAGCCCCAGCATTTT.

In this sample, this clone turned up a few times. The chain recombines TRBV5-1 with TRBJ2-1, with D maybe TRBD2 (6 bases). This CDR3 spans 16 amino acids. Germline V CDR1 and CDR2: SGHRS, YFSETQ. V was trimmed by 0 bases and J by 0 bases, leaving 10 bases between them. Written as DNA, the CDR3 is TGCGCCAGCAGCTTGGCTCGGGGGAGCTCCTACAATGAGCAGTTCTTC. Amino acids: CASSLARGSSYNEQFF.

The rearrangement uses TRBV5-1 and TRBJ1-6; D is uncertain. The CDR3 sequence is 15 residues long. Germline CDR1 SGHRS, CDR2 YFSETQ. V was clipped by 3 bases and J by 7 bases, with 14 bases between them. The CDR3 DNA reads TGCGCCAGCAGCTCAGAGGGTGCCCAAAATTCACCCCTCCACTTT. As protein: CASSSEGAQNSPLHF.

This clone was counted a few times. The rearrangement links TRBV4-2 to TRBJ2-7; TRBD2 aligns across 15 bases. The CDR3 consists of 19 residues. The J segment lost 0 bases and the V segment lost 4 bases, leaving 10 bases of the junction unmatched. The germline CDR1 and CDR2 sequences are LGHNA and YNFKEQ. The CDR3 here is CASSPGLAGGPGNSYEQYF. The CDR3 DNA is TGTGCCAGCAGCCCCGGACTAGCGGGGGGGCCCGGTAACTCCTACGAGCAGTACTTC.

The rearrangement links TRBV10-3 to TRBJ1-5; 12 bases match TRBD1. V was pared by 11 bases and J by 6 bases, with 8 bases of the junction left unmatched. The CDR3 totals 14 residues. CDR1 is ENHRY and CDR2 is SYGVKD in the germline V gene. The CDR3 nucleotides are TGTGCCTCGACGGGGACAGGGGGCAGTCAGCCCCAGCATTTT. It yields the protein CASTGTGGSQPQHF.

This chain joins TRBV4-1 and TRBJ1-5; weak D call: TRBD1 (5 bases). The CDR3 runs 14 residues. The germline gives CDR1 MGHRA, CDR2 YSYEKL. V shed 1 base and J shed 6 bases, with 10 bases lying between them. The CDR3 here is CASSQAQGVQPQHF. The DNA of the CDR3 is TGCGCCAGCAGCCAAGCCCAAGGGGTTCAGCCCCAGCATTTT.

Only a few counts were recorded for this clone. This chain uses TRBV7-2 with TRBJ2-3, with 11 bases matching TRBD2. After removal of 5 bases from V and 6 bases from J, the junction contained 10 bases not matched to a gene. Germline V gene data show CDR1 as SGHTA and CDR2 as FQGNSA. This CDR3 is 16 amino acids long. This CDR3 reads CASSIGGLAARDTQYF. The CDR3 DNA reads TGTGCCAGCAGCATAGGGGGACTAGCGGCCAGGGATACGCAGTATTTT.